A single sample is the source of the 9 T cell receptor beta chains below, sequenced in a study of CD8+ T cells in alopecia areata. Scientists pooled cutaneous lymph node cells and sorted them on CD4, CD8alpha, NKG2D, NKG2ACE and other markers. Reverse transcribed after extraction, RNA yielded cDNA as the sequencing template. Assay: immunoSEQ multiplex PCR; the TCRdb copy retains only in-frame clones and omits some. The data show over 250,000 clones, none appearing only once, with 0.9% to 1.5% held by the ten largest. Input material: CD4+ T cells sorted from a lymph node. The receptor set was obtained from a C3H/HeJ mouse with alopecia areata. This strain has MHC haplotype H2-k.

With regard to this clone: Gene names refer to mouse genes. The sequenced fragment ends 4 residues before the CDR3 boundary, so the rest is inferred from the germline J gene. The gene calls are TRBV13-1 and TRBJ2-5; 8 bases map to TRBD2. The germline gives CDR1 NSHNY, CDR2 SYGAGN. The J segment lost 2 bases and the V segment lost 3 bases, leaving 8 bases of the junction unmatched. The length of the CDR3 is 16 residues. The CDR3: CASSVRTGFGQDTQYF. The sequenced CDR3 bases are TGTGCCAGCAGTGTCCGGACTGGGTTTGGCCAAGAC.

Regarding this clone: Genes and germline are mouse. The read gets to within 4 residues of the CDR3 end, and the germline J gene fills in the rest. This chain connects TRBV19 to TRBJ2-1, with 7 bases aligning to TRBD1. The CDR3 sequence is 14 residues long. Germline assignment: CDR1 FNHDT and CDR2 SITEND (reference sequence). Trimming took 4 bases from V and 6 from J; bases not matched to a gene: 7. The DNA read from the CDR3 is TGTGCCAGCAGTCTCTCCGGGACAGCTGCT. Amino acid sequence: CASSLSGTAA. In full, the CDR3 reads CASSLSGTAAEQFF.

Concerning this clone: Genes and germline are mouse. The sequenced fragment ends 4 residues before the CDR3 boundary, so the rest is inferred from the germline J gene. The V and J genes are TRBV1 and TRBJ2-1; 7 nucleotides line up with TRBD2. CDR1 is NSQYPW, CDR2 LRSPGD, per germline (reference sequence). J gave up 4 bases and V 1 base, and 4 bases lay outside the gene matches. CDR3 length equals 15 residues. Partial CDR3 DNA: TGCACCTGCAGTGCAGCCTGGGGGTTTTATGCT. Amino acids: CTCSAAWGFYA. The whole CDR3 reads CTCSAAWGFYAEQFF.

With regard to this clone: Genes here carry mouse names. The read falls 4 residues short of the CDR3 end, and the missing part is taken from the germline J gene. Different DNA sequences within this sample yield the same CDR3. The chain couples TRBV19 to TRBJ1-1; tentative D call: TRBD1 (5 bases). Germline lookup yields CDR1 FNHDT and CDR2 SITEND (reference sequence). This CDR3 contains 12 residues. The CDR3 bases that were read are TGTGCCAGCAGTATATGGGGGACA. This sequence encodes CASSIWGT. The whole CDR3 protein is CASSIWGTEVFF.

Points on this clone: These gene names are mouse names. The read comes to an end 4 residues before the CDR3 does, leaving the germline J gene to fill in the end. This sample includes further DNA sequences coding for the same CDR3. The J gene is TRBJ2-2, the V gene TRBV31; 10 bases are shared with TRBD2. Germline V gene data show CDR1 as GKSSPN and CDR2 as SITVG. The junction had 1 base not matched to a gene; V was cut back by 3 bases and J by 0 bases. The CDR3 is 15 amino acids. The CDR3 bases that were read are TGTGCCTGGAGGGGGACTGGGGCAAACACCGGG. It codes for CAWRGTGANTG. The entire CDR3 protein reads CAWRGTGANTGQLYF.

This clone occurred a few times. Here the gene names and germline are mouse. The CDR3 reads CASSDGDWEYEQYF. Partial CDR3 DNA: TGTGCCAGCAGTGATGGGGACTGGGAGTAT. The V call is TRBV13-1, the J call TRBJ2-7, with 9 bases matching TRBD2. The read terminates 4 residues ahead of where the CDR3 ends, so the germline J gene completes it. Germline V gene data show CDR1 as NSHNY and CDR2 as SYGAGN. The CDR3 is 14 residues long.

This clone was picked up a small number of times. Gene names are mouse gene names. CDR3: CAWSLVRDWGGDTGQLYF. The sequenced part of the CDR3 DNA is TGTGCCTGGAGTCTAGTACGGGACTGGGGGGGCGACACCGGG. This chain joins TRBV31 and TRBJ2-2; 14 nucleotides match TRBD2. The read gets to within 4 residues of the CDR3 end, and the germline J gene fills in the rest. V dropped 0 bases and J dropped 3; count of bases not matched to a gene: 6. Per the germline V gene, CDR1 is GKSSPN and CDR2 is SITVG. The CDR3 length is 18 residues.

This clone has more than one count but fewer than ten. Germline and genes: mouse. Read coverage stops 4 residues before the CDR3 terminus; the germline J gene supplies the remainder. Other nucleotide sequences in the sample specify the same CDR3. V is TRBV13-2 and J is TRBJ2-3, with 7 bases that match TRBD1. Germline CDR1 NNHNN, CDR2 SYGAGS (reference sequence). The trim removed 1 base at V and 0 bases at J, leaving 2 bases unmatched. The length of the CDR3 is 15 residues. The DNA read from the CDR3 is TGTGCCAGCGGTGATTCAGGGGGTAGTGCAGAA. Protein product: CASGDSGGSAE. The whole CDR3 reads CASGDSGGSAETLYF.

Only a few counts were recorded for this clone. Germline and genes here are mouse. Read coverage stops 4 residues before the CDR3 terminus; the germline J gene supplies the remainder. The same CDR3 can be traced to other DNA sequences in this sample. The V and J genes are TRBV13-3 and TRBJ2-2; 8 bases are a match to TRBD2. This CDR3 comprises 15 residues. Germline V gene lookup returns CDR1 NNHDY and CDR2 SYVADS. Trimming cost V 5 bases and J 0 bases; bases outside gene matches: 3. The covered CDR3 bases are TGTGCCAGCAGCAGACTGGGGTCAAACACCGGG. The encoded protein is CASSRLGSNTG. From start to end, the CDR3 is CASSRLGSNTGQLYF.